What follows are 4 T cell receptor beta chains derived from one specimen sequenced in a study of blood T cell repertoires in COVID-19 (TCRdb year 2020). The library was built by means of the immunoSEQ multiplex PCR assay. Imported from immuneACCESS, the table was reduced by TCRdb to in-frame sequences with V and J called. These copies leave out some clones; in studies compared against another copy, an unresolved V gene accounts for under half, and the cause of the remainder is not known. This sample holds approximately 300,000 clones; around 82% were observed only once. Together, the top ten hold 15% to 19% of the sample. The sample consisted of peripheral blood. The receptors were sampled from a person aged 70 to 79 with COVID-19, enrolled during active disease.

The V call is TRBV9, the J call TRBJ2-5; TRBD2 might be the D (6 bases). V shed 0 bases and J shed 0 bases, with 12 bases lying between them. Germline loops: CDR1 SGDLS, CDR2 YYNGEE. The CDR3 totals 16 residues. CDR3 loop: CASSVGDREYQETQYF. CDR3 nucleotide sequence: TGTGCCAGCAGCGTAGGGGATCGGGAGTACCAAGAGACCCAGTACTTC.

This sequence joins TRBV6-2 or TRBV6-3 and TRBJ2-2; D is undetermined. V was clipped by 2 bases and J by 8 bases, with 6 bases between them. The length of the CDR3 is 12 residues. Germline V gives CDR1 MNHEY, CDR2 SVGEGT. The CDR3: CASSYPFGELFF. The DNA for the CDR3 is TGTGCCAGCAGTTACCCGTTTGGGGAGCTGTTTTTT.

The chain couples TRBV5-4 to TRBJ2-1; 16 nucleotides align to TRBD2. The CDR3 length is 18 residues. Per the germline V gene, CDR1 is SGHNT and CDR2 is YYREEE (reference sequence). After removal of 4 bases from V and 8 bases from J, the junction contained 12 bases not matched to a gene. This CDR3 reads CASSRGLAGGRLSDEQFF. The CDR3 DNA reads as TGTGCCAGCAGCAGGGGACTAGCGGGAGGGCGGTTGTCGGATGAGCAGTTCTTC. The full variable domain, its missing parts supplied by reference TRBV5-4 and TRBJ2-1, is ETGVTQSPTHLIKTRGQQVTLRCSSQSGHNTVSWYQQALGQGPQFIFQYYREEENGRGNFPPRFSGLQFPNYSSELNVNALELDDSALYLCASSRGLAGGRLSDEQFFGPGTRLTVL.

The chain recombines TRBV30 with TRBJ2-3; TRBD2 aligns across 11 bases. The germline V gene has CDR1 GTSNPN and CDR2 SVGIG (reference sequence). There are 15 residues in the CDR3. Trimming cost V 0 bases and J 6 bases; bases outside gene matches: 5. CDR3 loop: CAWSVLAGGVDTQYF. CDR3 nucleotides: TGTGCCTGGAGTGTCTTAGCGGGAGGGGTGGATACGCAGTATTTT.